The sequence of this T cell receptor beta chain was determined in a study of shared clonotypes between healthy human individuals (dated by TCRdb to 2018 to 2020). About the study as a whole: A couple of women and a few men aged 18 to 49 years were included in the cohort. For each donor, CD4 naive and CD4 memory were each given three plates, CD8 naive was given two plates, and CD8 memory was given one plate. Between about 0.94 and 8.9 billion PBMCs per donor were obtained by leukapheresis. Blood TCR repertoires of about five healthy adults were deeply sequenced to estimate repertoire size and the extent of clonotype sharing between individuals. To increase sequencing depth and limit assay-specific biases, different laboratories used diverse techniques to prepare libraries and sequence TCR repertoires.

What the study reported, not specific to this receptor: Estimated clonotype richness was generally larger for naive than for memory subsets. Compared with non-shared clonotypes, the clonotypes found in all four sorted-subset donors had higher generation probabilities. Only blood was sampled, and tissue TCR repertoires likely differ from those in blood. Across a handful of donors, roughly 5% of naive CD4, 3% to 4% of naive CD8, around 2.5% of memory CD4, and approximately 0.4% of memory CD8 clonotypes were shared. Rarefaction of sorted-subset datasets indicated incomplete sequencing despite the large sequencing depth. Pairwise subsampling indicated that sequencing depth was expected to affect the degree of clonotype sharing among donors. Because the study included a small number of donors, the genetic and exposure-history diversity represented was limited.

This clone was detected only a few times. This receptor's antigen is unknown. No clone much larger than this one lies a single base away; base qualities are absent. Using the deep immunoSEQ assay, multiplex PCR amplified TCR CDR3 regions from genomic DNA. Extracted genomic DNA from each cell subset was distributed evenly across all wells of several immunoSEQ 96-well plates, and each plate was treated as a replicate. For sorted subsets, each replicate PCR was loaded with approximately 190 ng genomic DNA, equivalent to about 33,000 T cell genomes. The purified libraries were quantified using a Qubit 3.0 fluorometer, sized with a Bioanalyzer 2100, and then quantified again using the KAPA Library Quantification kit. Every immunoSEQ 96-well plate was sequenced on a dedicated single-read 150-cycle Illumina NextSeq 550 flow cell. In the authors' own workflow: Because the immunoSEQ output included only junctional sequences and no quality scores, the filtering could not be the same as the filtering used for full-length reads. Sequences were annotated with PyIR, a Python wrapper for IgBLAST v1.9, and V/J genes and CDR3 were assigned using IMGT germline references. Reads were filtered out if the reads had weak V/J assignments (E-value above 1e-6), no CDR3, stop codons, out-of-frame junctions, or ambiguous translated residues. V3J clonotypes were defined as sequences sharing an identical inferred V gene, J gene, and CDR3 amino acid sequence. Percentage overlap between repertoires was computed as shared unique clonotypes divided by the size of the smaller repertoire. Richness of each repertoire was evaluated using RTK rarefaction, the Chao1 estimator, and Recon v2.1 estimates of unobserved clonotypes. Generation probabilities were computed with OLGA for all TCRbeta clonotypes obtained by the gDNA method from several donors. TCRdb limited this immuneACCESS table to in-frame rearrangements with V and J called. A share of clones is missing; checked studies link under half to unresolved V genes, and the rest is unexplained. The D gene and trimming were derived from the DNA, and the V and J assignments and clone size from that table. A total of roughly 2.2 million clones appear in this sample, 85% to 95% of them only once. 0.37% of the sample goes to the ten largest clones.

Healthy HIV-negative adults with no recently reported acute infections or vaccinations were included as donors. Every donor was a Caucasian adult living in Nashville, Tennessee, USA. CD4+ T cells were enriched through magnetic negative selection, after which naive cells were positively selected on CD45RA and the remaining negative fraction served as the memory subset. Blood was obtained by leukapheresis, after which PBMCs were separated by Ficoll-Histopaque density gradient centrifugation and cryopreserved in liquid nitrogen vapor phase. Purity and quantity of every magnetically sorted T cell population were checked by analytical flow cytometry. From each sorted fraction, genomic DNA was isolated and quantified by UV absorbance on a Nanodrop 2000c. CDR1 and CDR2, looked up from the germline V gene (reference sequence), are SGHAT and FQDESV. Its CDR3 holds 15 amino acids, cysteine through phenylalanine. CDR3 DNA is the only sequence kept; it has 45 bases, read in frame from the first base. Deletion took 1 base off V and 6 bases off J, with a span of 15 bases between the germline ends.

The TCR comes from a man younger than 35 in good health. Some clones in this sample may be carry-over from other donors' samples. This chain joins TRBV11-1 to TRBJ1-1; no D gene can be assigned with confidence. Sequencing was performed on naive CD4+ T cells from PBMCs. The cell subset or site label on this specimen signifies: CD45RA+ positively selected. The CDR3 amino acid sequence is: CASSLGPVNPAEAFF. The DNA reads as follows: TGTGCCAGCAGCTTAGGTCCCGTGAACCCGGCTGAAGCTTTCTTT. The reference TRBV11-1 and TRBJ1-1 proteins fill in what lies around the CDR3, so the full variable domain reads EAEVAQSPRYKITEKSQAVAFWCDPISGHATLYWYRQILGQGPELLVQFQDESVVDDSQLPKDRFSAERLKGVDSTLKIQPAELGDSAMYLCASSLGPVNPAEAFFGQGTRLTVV.